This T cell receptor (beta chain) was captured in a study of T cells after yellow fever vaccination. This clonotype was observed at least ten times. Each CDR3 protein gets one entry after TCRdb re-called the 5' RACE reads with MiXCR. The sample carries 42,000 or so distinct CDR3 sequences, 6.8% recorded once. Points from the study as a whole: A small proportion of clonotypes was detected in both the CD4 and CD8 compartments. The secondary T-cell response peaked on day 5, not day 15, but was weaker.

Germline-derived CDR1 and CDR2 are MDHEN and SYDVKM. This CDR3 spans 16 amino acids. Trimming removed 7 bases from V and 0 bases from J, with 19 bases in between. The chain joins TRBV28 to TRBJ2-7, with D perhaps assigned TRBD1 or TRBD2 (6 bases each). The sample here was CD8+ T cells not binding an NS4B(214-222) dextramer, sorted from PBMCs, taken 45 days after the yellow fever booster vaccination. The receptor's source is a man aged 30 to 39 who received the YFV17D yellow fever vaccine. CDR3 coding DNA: TGTGCCAGCAACGGGGGCACCTTATTAAGCTCCTACGAGCAGTACTTC. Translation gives CASNGGTLLSSYEQYF.